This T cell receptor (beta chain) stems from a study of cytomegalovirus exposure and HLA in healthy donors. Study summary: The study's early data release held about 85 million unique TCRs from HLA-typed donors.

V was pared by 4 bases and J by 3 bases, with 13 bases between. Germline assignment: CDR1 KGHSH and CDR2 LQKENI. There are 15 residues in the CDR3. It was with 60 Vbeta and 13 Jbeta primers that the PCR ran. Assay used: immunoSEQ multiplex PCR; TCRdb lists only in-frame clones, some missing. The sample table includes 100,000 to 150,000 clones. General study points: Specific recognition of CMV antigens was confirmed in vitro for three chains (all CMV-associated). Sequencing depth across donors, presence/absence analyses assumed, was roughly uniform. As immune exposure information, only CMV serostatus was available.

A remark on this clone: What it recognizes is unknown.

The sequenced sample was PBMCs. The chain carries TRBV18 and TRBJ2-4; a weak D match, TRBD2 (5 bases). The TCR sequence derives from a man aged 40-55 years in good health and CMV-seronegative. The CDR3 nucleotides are TGTGCCAGCTCACTTCCCGGCGGAGGCAAAAACATTCAGTACTTC. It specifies CASSLPGGGKNIQYF.